This T cell receptor (beta chain) was profiled in a study of cytomegalovirus exposure and HLA in healthy donors. Broader study findings: TCR beta sequences reportedly predicted the HLA-A and HLA-B alleles of most subjects accurately. Compared with the roughly 700-donor mean, an Asian-associated ancestry cluster reportedly had fewer N-insertions, according to a later analysis.

Details on this clone: Its matching antigen is unknown.

The PCR made use of 60 Vbeta and 13 Jbeta primers. Assay used: immunoSEQ multiplex PCR; TCRdb lists only in-frame clones, some missing. The table lists around 100,000 clones, around 82% of them singletons, with 3% to 4.5% in the top ten. The germline V gene has CDR1 SNHLY and CDR2 FYNNEI. The CDR3 extends over 15 amino acids. The V and J ends lost 6 bases and 4 bases, in that order; junction bases with no gene match: 7. The chain combines TRBV2 with TRBJ2-2; 8 nucleotides align to TRBD1. Sequencing input: PBMCs. The sequence derives from a woman aged 50 to 65 in good health and CMV-seropositive. CDR3 sequence reads: CASRTRQGPTGELFF. The CDR3 bases are TGTGCCAGCAGAACTCGACAGGGGCCCACCGGGGAGCTGTTTTTT.